This record concerns one T cell receptor (beta chain) sequence. The target antigen is unknown. The sample comes from a study of shared clonotypes between healthy human individuals. Turning to the study itself: The study used three CD4 naive, three CD4 memory, two CD8 naive and one CD8 memory plate per donor.

Trimming took 2 bases from V and 0 from J, leaving 12 bases between them. The CDR3 has 16 residues. In germline, CDR1 is SGHKS, CDR2 YYEKEE (reference sequence). Study-wide results and caveats: Since donors were few, the genetic and exposure-history diversity represented was limited.

Execution of the assay was at deep level. Some clones are missing from TCRdb's copy, which holds only in-frame ones; the method was immunoSEQ multiplex PCR. The sample has hundreds of thousands of clones, roughly 70% seen once. This receptor was taken from a woman between 25 and 40 years old in good health. The chain recombines TRBV5-5 with TRBJ2-1; D gene uncertain. The sequenced sample consisted of memory CD4+ T cells sorted from blood. The sample's subset: CD45RA-negative fraction. CDR3 loop: CASSLVRQSSYNEQFF. The CDR3 DNA reads TGTGCCAGCAGCTTAGTCCGACAAAGCTCCTACAATGAGCAGTTCTTC.